This TCR beta chain was sequenced in a study of cytomegalovirus exposure and HLA in healthy donors. Study summary: HLA-typed donors contributed approximately 86 million unique TCRs, which were held in an early data release. Whole-study results and caveats: There was a cluster of highly shared sequence variants that was likely a sequencing artifact.

Researchers ran the PCR with 60 Vbeta and 13 Jbeta primers. The authors' processing: Around 11 million shared chains were among the about 80 million unique TCR beta chains that a later analysis counted. The protocol was immunoSEQ multiplex PCR, while the TCRdb copy is restricted to in-frame clones and leaves out a portion. The D gene and trimming were derived from the DNA, and the V and J assignments and clone size from that table. The sample contains fewer than 250,000 clones, approximately 86% of which appear only once. For this clone: The antigen remains undetermined.

This receptor was identified in a woman aged 18-29 years in good health and CMV-seronegative. The sequenced sample was PBMCs.

CDR3 residues: CASSPTGNYGYTF. The DNA of the CDR3 is TGTGCCAGCAGCCCCACAGGGAACTATGGCTACACCTTC. V usage is TRBV7-2 and J usage is TRBJ1-2, with D perhaps TRBD1 (6 bases). Germline assignment: CDR1 SGHTA and CDR2 FQGNSA. The V end was cut by 5 bases, the J end by 2 bases, with 9 bases between. This CDR3 is built from 13 residues.